The 16 T cell receptor beta chains in this list originate from one sample, sequenced in a study of T cell responses to AZD1222 COVID-19 vaccine (dated by TCRdb to the early 2020s). The time point label of this sample denotes: baseline before first vaccination. The library was obtained by the immunoSEQ multiplex PCR assay. TCRdb limited this immuneACCESS table to in-frame rearrangements with V and J called. A share of clones is missing; checked studies link under half to unresolved V genes, and the rest is unexplained. The sample table holds 95,000 to 150,000 clones, of which about 90% were seen once. Approximately 9.2% of the sample goes to the ten largest clones. The input for sequencing was peripheral blood, taken on day 0 of AZD1222 vaccination. The receptor set was obtained from an adult in good health.

The V and J genes are TRBV24-1 and TRBJ2-5; D could derive from TRBD1 or TRBD2 (6 bases each). Trimming pared 3 bases from V and 5 bases from J, leaving 15 bases between. In germline, CDR1 is KGHDR, CDR2 SFDVKD. The CDR3 covers 15 residues. The CDR3 nucleotides are TGTGCCACCAGTGATCCCGGGACACGGGGGGAGACCCAGTACTTC. As protein: CATSDPGTRGETQYF.

DNA for the CDR3: TGTGCCAGCAGTTCCTTGGACAGGGGAAAGACCCAGTACTTC. It specifies CASSSLDRGKTQYF. This chain uses TRBV28 with TRBJ2-5; 9 bases match TRBD1. This CDR3 region has 14 residues. Trimming cost V 4 bases and J 6 bases; bases outside gene matches: 6. Germline values: CDR1 MDHEN, CDR2 SYDVKM.

This clone was picked up one time. CDR3 amino acids: CASAPVGFYEQYF. CDR3 DNA: TGTGCCAGCGCTCCGGTGGGGTTCTACGAGCAGTACTTC. The chain has TRBV7-2 and TRBJ2-7; D not resolved. This CDR3 is built from 13 residues. The germline V gene encodes CDR1 SGHTA and CDR2 FQGNSA. V was cut by 8 bases and J by 3 bases, with 14 bases left in between.

This sequence joins TRBV4-2 and TRBJ1-1, with D tentatively TRBD1 (6 bases). This CDR3 comprises 15 residues. With 1 base removed from V and 4 bases from J, the gap between germline ends came to 13 bases. Per the germline V gene, CDR1 is LGHNA and CDR2 is YNFKEQ. For the CDR3, the DNA is TGTGCCAGCAGCCAAGTAGTAGGAGGGGGCACTGAAGCTTTCTTT. It yields the protein CASSQVVGGGTEAFF.

The rearrangement joins TRBV28 to TRBJ2-1, with D possibly being TRBD2 (6 bases). Germline V gives CDR1 MDHEN, CDR2 SYDVKM. The CDR3 consists of 17 residues. Trimming took 2 bases from V and 2 from J, leaving 16 bases between them. Here the CDR3 DNA reads TGTGCCAGCAGTTTACCTCGAGACGGACTAACCTACAATGAGCAGTTCTTC. Protein product: CASSLPRDGLTYNEQFF.

This clone was counted once. The rearrangement joins TRBV12-2 to TRBJ2-3; TRBD2 reflects the table's D call only, with no check against the DNA. TRBV12-2 is a recognized pseudogene. The CDR3 length is 16 residues. In nucleotides, the CDR3 is TGTGCAAGTCGCTTGGGAGGGACTCCTAGCACAGATACGCAGTATTTT. Protein: CASRLGGTPSTDTQYF.

CDR3 amino acids: CASSIGLAGDYLLGEQFF. The CDR3 nucleotides read TGCGCCAGCAGCATAGGACTAGCGGGGGACTACCTGCTAGGTGAGCAGTTCTTC. The V gene is TRBV5-1, the J gene TRBJ2-1, with 13 bases matching TRBD2. This CDR3 is 18 amino acids long. Germline V lookup: CDR1 SGHRS, CDR2 YFSETQ. Germline trimming cut 4 bases from V and 9 bases from J; bases unmatched to any gene: 16.

Turning to this clone: Distinct nucleotide sequences in the sample also encode this CDR3. This chain joins TRBV6-5 and TRBJ1-1, with no clear D. CDR3 size: 12 residues. V was shortened by 6 bases and J by 0 bases, with 5 bases between the two germline ends. Germline-derived CDR1 and CDR2 are MNHEY and SVGAGI. The CDR3 loop reads CASRRMNTEAFF. CDR3 DNA: TGTGCCAGCAGACGGATGAACACTGAAGCTTTCTTT.

J is TRBJ1-3 and V is TRBV4-3; 9 nucleotides align to TRBD1. Losses at the gene ends were 4 bases for V and 4 bases for J; bases not matched to a gene: 5. Per germline, CDR1 LGHNA and CDR2 YSLEER. This CDR3 has 15 amino acids. The CDR3 DNA is TGCGCCAGCAGCCCCGGGACAGGGACCGGAAACACCATATATTTT. Translated: CASSPGTGTGNTIYF.

This chain connects TRBV7-8 to TRBJ2-7, with TRBD1 matching over 8 bases. The CDR3 loop spans 15 amino acids. Unmatched junction bases numbered 9, after V lost 4 bases and J lost 4 bases. Germline loops: CDR1 SGHVS, CDR2 FQNEAQ. CDR3 nucleotide sequence: TGTGCCAGCAGCTCTTACAAGACAGGGGAATACGAGCAGTACTTC. Translating gives CASSSYKTGEYEQYF.

The rearrangement links TRBV7-2 to TRBJ2-4; D uncertain. Deletions cut 8 bases from V and 5 bases from J, with 7 bases between. The CDR3 has 11 residues. CDR1 SGHTA and CDR2 FQGNSA come from the germline V gene. CDR3 amino acids: CASGQENIQYF. CDR3 bases: TGTGCCAGCGGCCAAGAAAACATTCAGTACTTC.

The V gene is TRBV11-2, the J gene TRBJ2-7, with D possibly matching TRBD1 (5 bases). CDR3 length equals 14 residues. Germline values: CDR1 SGHAT, CDR2 FQNNGV. V lost 2 bases, J lost 4 bases, and 12 bases lay in between. The CDR3 is CASSLRAGQYEQYF. CDR3 DNA sequence: TGTGCCAGCAGCTTAAGGGCAGGGCAGTACGAGCAGTACTTC.

The chain has TRBV21-1 and TRBJ2-3; TRBD1, the table's D call, was not compared with the DNA. TRBV21-1 is designated a pseudogene. This CDR3 region has 14 residues. As DNA, the CDR3 is TGTGCCAGACAGACAGGGGGCTTAACAGATACGCAGTATTTT. Translating it yields CARQTGGLTDTQYF.

V is TRBV7-2 and J is TRBJ2-7; TRBD1 or TRBD2 may be the D gene (5 bases each). V was trimmed by 5 bases and J by 0 bases, leaving 11 bases between them. The germline CDR1 and CDR2 sequences are SGHTA and FQGNSA. The CDR3 has 14 residues. This CDR3 is CASSPRGNSYEQYF. Here the CDR3 DNA reads TGTGCCAGCAGCCCCCGGGGCAACTCCTACGAGCAGTACTTC.

The rearrangement joins TRBV28 to TRBJ1-6; 8 positions agree with TRBD1. V gave up 6 bases and J gave up 4 bases; unmatched junction bases: 17. The CDR3 spans 19 residues. Germline-derived CDR1 and CDR2 are MDHEN and SYDVKM. The CDR3 is CASSLRQGLGTEYNSPLHF. CDR3 DNA sequence: TGTGCCAGCAGCCTAAGACAGGGGTTGGGAACTGAATATAATTCACCCCTCCACTTT.

The chain couples TRBV12-5 to TRBJ2-6; no clear D gene. This CDR3 spans 17 amino acids. The V end was cut by 1 base, the J end by 0 bases, with 10 bases between. Germline V gene lookup returns CDR1 LGHNT and CDR2 FRNRAP. CDR3 coding DNA: TGTGCTAGTGGTTTGGCTGACATGGACTCTGGGGCCAACGTCCTGACTTTC. Translating it yields CASGLADMDSGANVLTF.